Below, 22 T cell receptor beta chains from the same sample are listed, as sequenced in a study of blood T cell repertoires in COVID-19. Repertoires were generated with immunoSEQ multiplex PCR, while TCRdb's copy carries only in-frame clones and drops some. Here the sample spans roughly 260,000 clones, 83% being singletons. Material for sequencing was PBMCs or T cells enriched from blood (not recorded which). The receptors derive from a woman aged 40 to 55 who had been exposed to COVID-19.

DNA of the CDR3: TGTGCCAGCACCTCCCAAGGAGGAAAATCTTTCTTT. It translates to CASTSQGGKSFF. This rearrangement joins TRBV27 to TRBJ1-1; no definite D call. CDR1 is MNHEY, CDR2 SMNVEV, per germline (reference sequence). Trimming took off 7 bases at V and 12 bases at J, with 18 bases between the two ends. The CDR3 spans 12 residues.

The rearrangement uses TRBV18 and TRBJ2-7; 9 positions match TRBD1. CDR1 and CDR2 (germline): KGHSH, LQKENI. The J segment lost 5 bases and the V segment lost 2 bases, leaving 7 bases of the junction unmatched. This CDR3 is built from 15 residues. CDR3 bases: TGTGCCAGCTCACCAGGACTGGACAGGGGTAACGAGCAGTACTTC. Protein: CASSPGLDRGNEQYF.

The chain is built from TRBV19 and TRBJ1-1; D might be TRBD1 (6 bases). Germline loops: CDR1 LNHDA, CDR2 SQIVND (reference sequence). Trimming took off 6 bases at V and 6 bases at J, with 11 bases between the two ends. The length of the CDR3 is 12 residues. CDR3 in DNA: TGTGCCAGTAGGAAACAGGGTGCTGAAGCTTTCTTT. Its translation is CASRKQGAEAFF.

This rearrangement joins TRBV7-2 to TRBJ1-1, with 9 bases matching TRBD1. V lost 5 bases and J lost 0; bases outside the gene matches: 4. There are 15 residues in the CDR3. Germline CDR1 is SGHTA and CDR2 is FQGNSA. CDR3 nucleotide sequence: TGTGCCAGCAGCCCGAACAGGGGGCTGAACACTGAAGCTTTCTTT. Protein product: CASSPNRGLNTEAFF. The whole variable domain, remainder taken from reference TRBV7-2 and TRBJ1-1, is GAGVSQSPSNKVTEKGKDVELRCDPISGHTALYWYRQSLGQGLEFLIYFQGNSAPDKSGLPSDRFSAERTGGSVSTLTIQRTQQEDSAVYLCASSPNRGLNTEAFFGQGTRLTVV.

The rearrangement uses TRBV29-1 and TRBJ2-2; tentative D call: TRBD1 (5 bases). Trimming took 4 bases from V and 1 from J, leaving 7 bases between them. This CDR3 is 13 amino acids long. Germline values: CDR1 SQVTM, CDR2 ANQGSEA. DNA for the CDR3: TGCAGCGTTGTGACAGAGAACACCGGGGAGCTGTTTTTT. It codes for CSVVTENTGELFF.

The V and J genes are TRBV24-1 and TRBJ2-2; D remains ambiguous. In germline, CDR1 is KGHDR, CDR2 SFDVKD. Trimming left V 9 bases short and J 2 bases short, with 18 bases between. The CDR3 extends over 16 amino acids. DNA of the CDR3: TGTGCCACCTCTCCCGTTTCTAGGCCCAACACCGGGGAGCTGTTTTTT. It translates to CATSPVSRPNTGELFF.

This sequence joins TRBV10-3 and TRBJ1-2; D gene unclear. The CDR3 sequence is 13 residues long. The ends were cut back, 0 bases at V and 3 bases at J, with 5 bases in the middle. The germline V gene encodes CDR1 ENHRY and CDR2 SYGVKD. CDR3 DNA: TGTGCCATCAGTGAGTCTACAGACTATGGCTACACCTTC. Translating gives CAISESTDYGYTF.

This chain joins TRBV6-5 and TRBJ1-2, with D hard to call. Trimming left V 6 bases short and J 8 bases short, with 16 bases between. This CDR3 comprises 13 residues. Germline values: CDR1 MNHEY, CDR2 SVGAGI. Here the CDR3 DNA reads TGTGCCAGCAGCTACCCAAACTTGCGGGGCTACACCTTC. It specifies CASSYPNLRGYTF.

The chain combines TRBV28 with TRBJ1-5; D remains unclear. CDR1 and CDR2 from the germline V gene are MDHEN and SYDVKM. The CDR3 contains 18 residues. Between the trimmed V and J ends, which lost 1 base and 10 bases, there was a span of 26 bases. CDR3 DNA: TGTGCCAGCAGTTTATCCGCTTTCCGCAGAGCTAGAGAACGACCCCAGCATTTT. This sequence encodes CASSLSAFRRARERPQHF. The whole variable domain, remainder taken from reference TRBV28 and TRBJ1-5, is DVKVTQSSRYLVKRTGEKVFLECVQDMDHENMFWYRQDPGLGLRLIYFSYDVKMKEKGDIPEGYSVSREKKERFSLILESASTNQTSMYLCASSLSAFRRARERPQHFGDGTRLSIL.

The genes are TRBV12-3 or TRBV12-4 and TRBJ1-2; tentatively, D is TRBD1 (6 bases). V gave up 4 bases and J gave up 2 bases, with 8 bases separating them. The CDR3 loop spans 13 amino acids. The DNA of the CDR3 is TGTGCCAGCAGTTACAGGGAGAACTATGGCTACACCTTC. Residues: CASSYRENYGYTF.

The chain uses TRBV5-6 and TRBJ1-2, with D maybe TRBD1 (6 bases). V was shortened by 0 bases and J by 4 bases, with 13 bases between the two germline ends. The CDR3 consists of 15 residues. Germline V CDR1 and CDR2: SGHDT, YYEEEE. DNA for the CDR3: TGTGCCAGCAGCTTGGTCGGGGGGCTTTTCTATGGCTACACCTTC. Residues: CASSLVGGLFYGYTF.

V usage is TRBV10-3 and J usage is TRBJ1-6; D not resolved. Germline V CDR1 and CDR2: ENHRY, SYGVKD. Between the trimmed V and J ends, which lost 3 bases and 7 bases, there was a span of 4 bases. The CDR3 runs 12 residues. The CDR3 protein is CAISDQNSPLHF. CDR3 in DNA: TGTGCCATCAGTGACCAGAATTCACCCCTCCACTTT.

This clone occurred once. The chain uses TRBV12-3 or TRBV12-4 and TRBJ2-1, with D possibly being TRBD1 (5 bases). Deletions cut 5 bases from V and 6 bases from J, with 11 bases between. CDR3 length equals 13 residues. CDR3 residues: CASSPQGSNEQFF. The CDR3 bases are TGTGCCAGCAGTCCCCAGGGTAGCAATGAGCAGTTCTTC.

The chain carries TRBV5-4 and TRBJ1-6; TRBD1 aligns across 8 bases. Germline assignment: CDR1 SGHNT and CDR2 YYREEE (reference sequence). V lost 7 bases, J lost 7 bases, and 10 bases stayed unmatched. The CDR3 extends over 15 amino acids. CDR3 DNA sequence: TGTGCCAGCCAGACCGCCAGGGGGCGAAATTCACCCCTCCACTTT. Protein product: CASQTARGRNSPLHF.

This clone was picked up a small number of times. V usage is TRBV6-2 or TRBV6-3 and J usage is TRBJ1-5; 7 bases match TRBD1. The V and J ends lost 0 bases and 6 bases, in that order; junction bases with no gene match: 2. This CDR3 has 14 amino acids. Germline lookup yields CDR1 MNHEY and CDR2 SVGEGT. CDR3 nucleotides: TGTGCCAGCAGTTACTCACAGGGGCCTCAGCCCCAGCATTTT. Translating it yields CASSYSQGPQPQHF.

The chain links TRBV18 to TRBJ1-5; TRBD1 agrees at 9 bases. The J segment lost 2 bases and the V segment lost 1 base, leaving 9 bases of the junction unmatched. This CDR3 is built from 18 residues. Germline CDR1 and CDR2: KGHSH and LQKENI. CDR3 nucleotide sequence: TGTGCCAGCTCACCACAACCTTCTGACAGGGGGGGCAATCAGCCCCAGCATTTT. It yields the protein CASSPQPSDRGGNQPQHF. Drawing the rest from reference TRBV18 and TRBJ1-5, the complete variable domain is NAGVMQNPRHLVRRRGQEARLRCSPMKGHSHVYWYRQLPEEGLKFMVYLQKENIIDESGMPKERFSAEFPKEGPSILRIQQVVRGDSAAYFCASSPQPSDRGGNQPQHFGDGTRLSIL.

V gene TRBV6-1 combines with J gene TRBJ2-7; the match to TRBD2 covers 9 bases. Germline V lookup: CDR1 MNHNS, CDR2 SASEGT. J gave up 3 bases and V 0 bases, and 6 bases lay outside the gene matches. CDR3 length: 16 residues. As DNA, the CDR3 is TGTGCCAGCAGTGAAGCGCCGGGACTAGCTGTCTACGAGCAGTACTTC. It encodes CASSEAPGLAVYEQYF.

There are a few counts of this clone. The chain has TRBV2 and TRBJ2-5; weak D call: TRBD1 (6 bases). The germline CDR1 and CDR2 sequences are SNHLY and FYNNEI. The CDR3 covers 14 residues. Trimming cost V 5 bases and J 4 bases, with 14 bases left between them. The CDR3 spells CASSSTGWRETQYF. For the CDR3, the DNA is TGTGCCAGCAGTTCCACAGGGTGGCGAGAGACCCAGTACTTC.

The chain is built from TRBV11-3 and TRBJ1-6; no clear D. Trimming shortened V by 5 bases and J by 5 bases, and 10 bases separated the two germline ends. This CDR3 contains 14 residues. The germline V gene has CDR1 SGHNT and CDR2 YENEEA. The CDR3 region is CASSASGNNSPLHF. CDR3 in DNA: TGTGCCAGCAGCGCATCCGGGAATAATTCACCCCTCCACTTT.

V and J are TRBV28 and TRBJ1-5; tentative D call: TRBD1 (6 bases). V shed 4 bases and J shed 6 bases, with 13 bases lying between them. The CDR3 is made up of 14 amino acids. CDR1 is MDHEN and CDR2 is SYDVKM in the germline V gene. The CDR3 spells CASSYRVGTQPQHF. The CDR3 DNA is TGTGCCAGCAGTTACAGGGTGGGTACTCAGCCCCAGCATTTT. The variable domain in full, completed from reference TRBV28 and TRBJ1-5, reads DVKVTQSSRYLVKRTGEKVFLECVQDMDHENMFWYRQDPGLGLRLIYFSYDVKMKEKGDIPEGYSVSREKKERFSLILESASTNQTSMYLCASSYRVGTQPQHFGDGTRLSIL.

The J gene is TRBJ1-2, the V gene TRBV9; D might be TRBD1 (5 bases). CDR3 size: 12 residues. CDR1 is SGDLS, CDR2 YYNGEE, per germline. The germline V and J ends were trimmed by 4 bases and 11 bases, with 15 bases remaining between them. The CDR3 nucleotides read TGTGCCAGCAGCCTTTCGCGGGGGGGTTACACCTTC. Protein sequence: CASSLSRGGYTF. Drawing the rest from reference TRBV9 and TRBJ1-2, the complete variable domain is DSGVTQTPKHLITATGQRVTLRCSPRSGDLSVYWYQQSLDQGLQFLIQYYNGEERAKGNILERFSAQQFPDLHSELNLSSLELGDSALYFCASSLSRGGYTFGSGTRLTVV.

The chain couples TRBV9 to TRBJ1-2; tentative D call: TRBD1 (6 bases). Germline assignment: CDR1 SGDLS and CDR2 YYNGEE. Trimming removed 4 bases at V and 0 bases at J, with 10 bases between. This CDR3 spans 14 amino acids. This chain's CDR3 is CASSTGQSNYGYTF. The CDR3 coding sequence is TGTGCCAGCAGCACTGGACAGTCTAACTATGGCTACACCTTC.